The source of this T cell receptor (beta chain) is a study of blood T cell repertoires in COVID-19. Study background: Material from acute and convalescent COVID-19 was sourced from the United States, Italy and Spain. PBMCs, B-cell-depleted T cells, or T cells were the source of the cDNA or gDNA that made up the material.

This clone was seen ten or more times. As originally analysed: Scientists estimated how many nucleated cells there were by amplifying reference gene primers. Clones were sequenced by immunoSEQ multiplex PCR, and TCRdb holds only the in-frame ones, with some missing. V and J calls and clone size follow that table, whereas D and trimming were derived from the DNA. This sample has 50,000 or so clones; more than 75% occur once, and the top ten carry roughly 5%. The CDR3 is 16 residues long. Per the germline V gene, CDR1 is MGHRA and CDR2 is YSYEKL. V lost 0 bases to trimming and J lost 6 bases; unmatched junction nucleotides: 8.

The sequenced sample consisted of peripheral blood. This receptor was obtained from a middle-aged man with active COVID-19. J is TRBJ2-1 and V is TRBV4-1, with 7 positions matching TRBD1. The CDR3 reads CASSQEASTGINEQFF. CDR3 coding DNA: TGCGCCAGCAGCCAAGAGGCCTCGACAGGGATCAATGAGCAGTTCTTC.